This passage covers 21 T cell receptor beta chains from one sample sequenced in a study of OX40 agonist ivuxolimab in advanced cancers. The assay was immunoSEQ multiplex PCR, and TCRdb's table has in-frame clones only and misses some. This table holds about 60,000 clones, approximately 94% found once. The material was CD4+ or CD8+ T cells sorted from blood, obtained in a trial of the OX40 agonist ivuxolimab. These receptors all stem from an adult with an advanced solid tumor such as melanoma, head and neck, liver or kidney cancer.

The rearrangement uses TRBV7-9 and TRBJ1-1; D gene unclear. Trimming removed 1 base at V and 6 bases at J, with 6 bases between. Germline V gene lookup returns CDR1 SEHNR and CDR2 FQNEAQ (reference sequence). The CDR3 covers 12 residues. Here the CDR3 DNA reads TGTGCCAGCAGCTTAGGCGTGGCTGAAGCTTTCTTT. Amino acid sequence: CASSLGVAEAFF.

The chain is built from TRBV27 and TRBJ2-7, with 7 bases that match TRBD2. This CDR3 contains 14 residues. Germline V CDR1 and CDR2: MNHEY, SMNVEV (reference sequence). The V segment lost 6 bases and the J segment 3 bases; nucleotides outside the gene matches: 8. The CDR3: CASSQSSGYYEQYF. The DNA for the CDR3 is TGTGCCAGCAGCCAAAGTAGCGGGTACTACGAGCAGTACTTC.

The CDR3 region is CAWSVNGNSYNEQFF. In nucleotides, the CDR3 is TGTGCCTGGAGTGTAAACGGGAACTCCTACAATGAGCAGTTCTTC. The rearrangement uses TRBV30 and TRBJ2-1, with a possible D match to TRBD2 (5 bases). The germline V gene has CDR1 GTSNPN and CDR2 SVGIG (reference sequence). Trimming took off 0 bases at V and 0 bases at J, with 9 bases between the two ends. This CDR3 is 15 amino acids long.

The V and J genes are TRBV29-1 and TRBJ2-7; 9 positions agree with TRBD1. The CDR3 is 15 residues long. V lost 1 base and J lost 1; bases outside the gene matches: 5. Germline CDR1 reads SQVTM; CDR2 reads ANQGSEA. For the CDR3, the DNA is TGCAGCGTTGAAGGGGGACAGGGTGAATCCTACGAGCAGTACTTC. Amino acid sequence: CSVEGGQGESYEQYF.

The CDR3: CATSRDRGGRETQYF. CDR3 DNA sequence: TGTGCCACCAGCAGAGATAGGGGGGGTCGGGAGACCCAGTACTTC. The rearrangement uses TRBV15 and TRBJ2-5; possibly TRBD2 for D (7 bases). CDR1 and CDR2 from the germline V gene are LNHNV and YYDKDF (reference sequence). The length of the CDR3 is 15 residues. V lost 0 bases to trimming and J lost 5 bases, with 13 bases between them.

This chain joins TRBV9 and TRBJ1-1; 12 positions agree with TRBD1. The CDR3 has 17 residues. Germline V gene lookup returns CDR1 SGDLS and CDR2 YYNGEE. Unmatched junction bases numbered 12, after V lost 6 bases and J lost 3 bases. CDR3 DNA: TGTGCCAGCACCTTCGGGACAGGGGGCGCCGGGGACACTGAAGCTTTCTTT. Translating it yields CASTFGTGGAGDTEAFF.

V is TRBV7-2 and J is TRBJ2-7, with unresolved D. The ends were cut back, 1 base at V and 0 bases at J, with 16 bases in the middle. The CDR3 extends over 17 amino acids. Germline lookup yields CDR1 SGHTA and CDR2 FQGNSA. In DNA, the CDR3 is TGTGCCAGCAGCTTAGGAAGTAGTTTGACGGGCTCCTACGAGCAGTACTTC. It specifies CASSLGSSLTGSYEQYF.

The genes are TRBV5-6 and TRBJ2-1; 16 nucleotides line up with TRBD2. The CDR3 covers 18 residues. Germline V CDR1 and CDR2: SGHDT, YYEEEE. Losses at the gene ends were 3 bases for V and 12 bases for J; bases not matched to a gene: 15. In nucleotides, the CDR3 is TGTGCCAGCAGCTCCGGGACTAGCGGGAGGGCCCCCGTCTCGTCGCAGTTCTTC. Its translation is CASSSGTSGRAPVSSQFF.

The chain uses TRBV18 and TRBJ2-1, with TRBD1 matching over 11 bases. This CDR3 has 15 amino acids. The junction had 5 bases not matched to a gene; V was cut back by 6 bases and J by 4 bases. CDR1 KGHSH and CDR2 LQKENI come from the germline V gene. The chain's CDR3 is CASSPGQGEYNEQFF. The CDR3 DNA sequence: TGTGCCAGCTCTCCGGGACAGGGGGAATACAATGAGCAGTTCTTC.

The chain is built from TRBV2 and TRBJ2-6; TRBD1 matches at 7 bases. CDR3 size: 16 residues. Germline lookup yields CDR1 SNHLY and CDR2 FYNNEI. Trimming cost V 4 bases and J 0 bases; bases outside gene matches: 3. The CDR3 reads CASSVGTASGANVLTF. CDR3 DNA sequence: TGTGCCAGCAGTGTCGGGACAGCCTCTGGGGCCAACGTCCTGACTTTC.

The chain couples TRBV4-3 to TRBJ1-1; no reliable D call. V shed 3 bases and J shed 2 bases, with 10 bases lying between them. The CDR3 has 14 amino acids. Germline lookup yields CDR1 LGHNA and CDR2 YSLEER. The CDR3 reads CASSQITANTEAFF. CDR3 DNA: TGCGCCAGCAGCCAGATCACAGCTAACACTGAAGCTTTCTTT.

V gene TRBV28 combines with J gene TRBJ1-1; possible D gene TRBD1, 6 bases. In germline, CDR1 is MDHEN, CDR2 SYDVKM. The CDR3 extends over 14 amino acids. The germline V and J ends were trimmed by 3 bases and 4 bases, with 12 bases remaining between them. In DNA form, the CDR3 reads TGTGCCAGCAGTTTCAGGGGACGAGGCACTGAAGCTTTCTTT. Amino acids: CASSFRGRGTEAFF.

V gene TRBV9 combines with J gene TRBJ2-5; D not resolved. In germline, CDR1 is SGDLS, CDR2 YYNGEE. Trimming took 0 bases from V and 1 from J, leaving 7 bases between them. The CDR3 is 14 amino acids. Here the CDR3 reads CASSVALSQETQYF. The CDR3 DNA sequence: TGTGCCAGCAGCGTAGCATTGTCCCAAGAGACCCAGTACTTC.

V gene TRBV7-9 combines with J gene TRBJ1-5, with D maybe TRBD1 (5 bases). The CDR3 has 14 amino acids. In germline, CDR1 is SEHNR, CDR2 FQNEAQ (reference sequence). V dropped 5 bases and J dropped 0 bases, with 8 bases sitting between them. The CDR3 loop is CASSSRASNQPQHF. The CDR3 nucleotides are TGTGCCAGCAGCAGCAGGGCTAGCAATCAGCCCCAGCATTTT.

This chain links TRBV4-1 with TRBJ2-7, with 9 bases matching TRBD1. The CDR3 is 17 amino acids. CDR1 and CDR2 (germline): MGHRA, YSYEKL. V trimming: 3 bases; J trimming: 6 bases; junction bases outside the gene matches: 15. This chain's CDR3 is CASSHEASGTGLSEQYF. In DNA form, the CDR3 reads TGCGCCAGCAGCCATGAAGCTTCCGGGACAGGGCTGTCCGAGCAGTACTTC.

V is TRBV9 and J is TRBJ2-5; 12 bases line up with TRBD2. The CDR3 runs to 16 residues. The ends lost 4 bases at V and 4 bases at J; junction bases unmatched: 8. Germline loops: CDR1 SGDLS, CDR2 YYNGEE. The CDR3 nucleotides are TGTGCCAGCAGCTCCACTAGCGGGAGGAAAAGAGAGACCCAGTACTTC. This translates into CASSSTSGRKRETQYF.

This CDR3 reads CASNGPAYATGYTGELFF. In DNA, the CDR3 is TGTGCCAGCAACGGACCTGCCTACGCAACCGGATACACCGGGGAGCTGTTTTTT. The chain is built from TRBV7-2 and TRBJ2-2; D gene ambiguous. The germline CDR1 and CDR2 sequences are SGHTA and FQGNSA. This CDR3 is 18 amino acids long. Between the trimmed V and J ends, which lost 7 bases and 3 bases, there was a span of 24 bases. Full variable domain (outside the CDR3, taken from reference TRBV7-2 and TRBJ2-2): GAGVSQSPSNKVTEKGKDVELRCDPISGHTALYWYRQSLGQGLEFLIYFQGNSAPDKSGLPSDRFSAERTGGSVSTLTIQRTQQEDSAVYLCASNGPAYATGYTGELFFGEGSRLTVL.

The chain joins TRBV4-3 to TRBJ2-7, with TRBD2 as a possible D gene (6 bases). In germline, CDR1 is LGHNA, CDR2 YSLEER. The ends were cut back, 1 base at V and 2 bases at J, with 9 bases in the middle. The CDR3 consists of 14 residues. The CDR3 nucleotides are TGCGCCAGCAGCCAAGCTTGGGGGGCCTACGAGCAGTACTTC. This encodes CASSQAWGAYEQYF.

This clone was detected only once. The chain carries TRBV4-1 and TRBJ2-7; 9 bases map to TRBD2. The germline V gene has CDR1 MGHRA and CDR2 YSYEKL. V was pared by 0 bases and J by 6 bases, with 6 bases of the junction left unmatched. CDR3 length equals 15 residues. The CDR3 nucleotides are TGCGCCAGCAGCCAAGAATGGCCTAGCGGGACCGAGCAGTACTTC. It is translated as CASSQEWPSGTEQYF.

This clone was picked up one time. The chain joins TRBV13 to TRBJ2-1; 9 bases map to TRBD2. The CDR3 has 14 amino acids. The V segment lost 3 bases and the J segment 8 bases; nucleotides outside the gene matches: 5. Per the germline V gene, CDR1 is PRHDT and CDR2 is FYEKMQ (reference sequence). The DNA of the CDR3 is TGTGCCAGCAGCTTTCTAGCGGGAATGGATGAGCAGTTCTTC. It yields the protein CASSFLAGMDEQFF.

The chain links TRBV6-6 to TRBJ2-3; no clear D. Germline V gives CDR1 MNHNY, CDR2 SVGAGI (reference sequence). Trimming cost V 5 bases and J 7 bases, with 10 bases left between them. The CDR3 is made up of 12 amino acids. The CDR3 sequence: CASSPTGNTQYF. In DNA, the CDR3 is TGTGCCAGCAGTCCCACCGGAAATACGCAGTATTTT.